The source of this T cell receptor (beta chain) is a study of blood T cells in healthy people across ages. A second about 7 to 12 cycle PCR used barcoded and J-beta primers. A minimum of 2.5 million CDR3-containing paired-end reads was obtained for each sample. TCRdb analysed the 5' RACE reads with MiXCR anew, one entry per CDR3 protein. The data hold roughly 860,000 distinct CDR3 sequences, with roughly 60% observed a single time. Trimming took 0 bases from V and 5 from J, leaving 8 bases between them. The CDR3 sequence is 13 residues long. CDR1 is SGHTA and CDR2 is FQGNSA in the germline V gene. Sequencing input: blood. This receptor was obtained from a man aged 25 to 40 in good health. The rearrangement joins TRBV7-2 to TRBJ2-7; TRBD1 is a possible D gene (6 bases). CDR3 nucleotides: TGTGCCAGCAGCTTAGCGCAGGGGCACGAGCAGTACTTC. Its protein product is CASSLAQGHEQYF. Combining the CDR3 with reference TRBV7-2 and TRBJ2-7 gives the whole variable domain GAGVSQSPSNKVTEKGKDVELRCDPISGHTALYWYRQSLGQGLEFLIYFQGNSAPDKSGLPSDRFSAERTGGSVSTLTIQRTQQEDSAVYLCASSLAQGHEQYFGPGTRLTVT.